Described below is a single T cell receptor (beta chain) sequence and its context. Its cognate antigen is unknown. These data originate in a study of CD8+ T cells in alopecia areata. Overall study context: Each of the treated patients was given oral tofacitinib, 5 to 10 mg twice daily, for moderate-to-severe alopecia areata.

The CDR3 has 14 residues. Unmatched junction bases numbered 8, after V lost 6 bases and J lost 5 bases. CDR1 is KGHSH, CDR2 LQKENI, per germline. Study outcomes and limitations: TCRs were shared less clearly across patients than in mice, possibly for HLA-related reasons.

Extracted RNA was reverse transcribed into cDNA, the sequencing template. Sequenced by immunoSEQ multiplex PCR; TCRdb stores in-frame clones only, minus some. The table includes roughly 180,000 clones, 50% to 70% detected once. The TCR sequence derives from a human donor with alopecia areata. Sample: CD4+ T cells sorted from blood, taken at week 0. This chain uses TRBV18 with TRBJ2-7; 9 bases agree with TRBD2. The CDR3 coding sequence is TGTGCCAGCTCTCGTGAGCGGGGGGAGCACGAGCAGTACTTC. It specifies CASSRERGEHEQYF.